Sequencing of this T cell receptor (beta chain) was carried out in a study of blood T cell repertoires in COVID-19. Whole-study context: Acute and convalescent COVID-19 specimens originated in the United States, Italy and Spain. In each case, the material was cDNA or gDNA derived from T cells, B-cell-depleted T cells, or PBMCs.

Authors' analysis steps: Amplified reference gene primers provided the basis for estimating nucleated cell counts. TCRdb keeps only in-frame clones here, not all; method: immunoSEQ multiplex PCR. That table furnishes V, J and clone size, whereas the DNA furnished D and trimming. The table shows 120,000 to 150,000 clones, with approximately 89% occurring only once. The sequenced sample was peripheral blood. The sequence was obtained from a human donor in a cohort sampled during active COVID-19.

CDR3 DNA sequence: TGCGCCAGCAGCCAACCCGGGACTAGCGGGGGGGGGTTATACAATGAGCAGTTCTTC. This sequence encodes CASSQPGTSGGGLYNEQFF. This sequence joins TRBV4-1 and TRBJ2-1; 16 bases are shared with TRBD2. V shed 2 bases, J shed 4 bases, and the junction held 8 bases outside the gene matches. The CDR3 is 19 amino acids. CDR1 MGHRA and CDR2 YSYEKL come from the germline V gene.